Listed below are T cell receptor beta chains from one sample, sequenced in a study of monozygotic twins with inflammatory bowel disease. TCRdb reworked the 5' RACE reads into one entry per CDR3 protein, no DNA. This listing includes approximately 330,000 distinct CDR3 sequences. The sample comprised blood. All receptors derive from a human donor with ulcerative colitis or Crohn's disease, or a healthy co-twin of an affected twin (not recorded which). Both conserved end residues are part of each CDR3.

TRBJ2-5,TRBV21-1,CASMTSGNQETQYF
TRBJ1-5,TRBV4-1,CASSQSSTGQPQHF
TRBJ1-1,TRBV6-5,CASSYSRVTEAFF
TRBJ2-1,TRBV4-3,CASSQESGLGYNEQFF
TRBJ1-2,TRBV5-1,CASSLEGISGYTF
TRBJ1-1,TRBV4-1,CASSHRATSTGTEAFF
TRBJ2-7,TRBV12-3/TRBV12-4,CVSSLLTGRGEQYF
TRBJ1-1,TRBV20-1,CSASLGTVNTEAFF
TRBJ2-3,TRBV7-9,CASSLAGGQLFGQYF
TRBJ2-1,TRBV7-9,CASSPGTSKEQFF
TRBJ1-1,TRBV18,CASSPIDRNTEAFF
TRBJ2-3,TRBV15,CATSRNPGDRDTQYF
TRBJ1-4,TRBV7-9,CASSRLEQSNEKLFF
TRBJ2-1,TRBV7-2,CASSHKRTSYNEQFF
TRBJ2-5,TRBV5-1,CASSFDFGGETQYF
TRBJ2-1,TRBV5-4,CASSLGPGMYNEQFF
TRBJ2-7,TRBV21-1,CASSKERQRGQYF
TRBJ2-1,TRBV20-1,CSASGSGGFYNEQFF
TRBJ1-2,TRBV7-2,CASSLGPQGGYGYTF
TRBJ1-1,TRBV5-1,CASSQDLGLRKAFF
TRBJ2-1,TRBV20-1,CSALQGPFPYNEQFF
TRBJ2-1,TRBV12-3/TRBV12-4,CASRPTSGGPSYNEQFF
TRBJ2-3,TRBV12-3/TRBV12-4,CASSPRQLTDTQYF
TRBJ2-3,TRBV29-1,CSAQMTGGEGDTQYF
TRBJ2-7,TRBV18,CASSSSGTQGEQYF
TRBJ2-7,TRBV5-5,CASFGSTYEQYF
TRBJ2-1,TRBV2,CAGGTSPGNEQFF
TRBJ2-3,TRBV5-1,CASSLMGHVSTDTQYF
TRBJ2-2,TRBV10-1,CASSGPGLAGRSGELFF
TRBJ1-1,TRBV27,CASSLTNWGQNTEAFF
TRBJ2-2,TRBV27,CASSTKGGFAGELFF
TRBJ1-1,TRBV11-2,CASSLVRVNMGNTEAFF
TRBJ1-1,TRBV19,CASREGKAEAFF
TRBJ2-7,TRBV30,CAWSRELFDEQYF
TRBJ2-7,TRBV5-1,CASSLLSDRAYEQYF
TRBJ2-7,TRBV27,CASSRSGQRYEQYF
TRBJ2-7,TRBV6-5,CASLGDSSYEQYF
TRBJ1-4,TRBV6-5,CASSSAAGATNEKPFF
TRBJ1-1,TRBV29-1,CSVEEANTEAFF
TRBJ1-1,TRBV23-1,CASSLIGGQNTEAFF